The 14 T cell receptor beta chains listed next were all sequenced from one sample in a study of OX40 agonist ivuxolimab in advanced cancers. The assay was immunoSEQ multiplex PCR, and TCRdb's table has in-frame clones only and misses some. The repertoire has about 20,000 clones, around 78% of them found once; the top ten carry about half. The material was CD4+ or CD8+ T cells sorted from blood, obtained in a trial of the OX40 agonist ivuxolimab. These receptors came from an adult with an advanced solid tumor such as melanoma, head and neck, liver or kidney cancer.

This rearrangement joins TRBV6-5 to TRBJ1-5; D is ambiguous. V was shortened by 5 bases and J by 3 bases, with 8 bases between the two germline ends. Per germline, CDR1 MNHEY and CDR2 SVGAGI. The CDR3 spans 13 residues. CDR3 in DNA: TGTGCCAGCAGTCGTTATATCAATCAGCCCCAGCATTTT. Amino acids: CASSRYINQPQHF.

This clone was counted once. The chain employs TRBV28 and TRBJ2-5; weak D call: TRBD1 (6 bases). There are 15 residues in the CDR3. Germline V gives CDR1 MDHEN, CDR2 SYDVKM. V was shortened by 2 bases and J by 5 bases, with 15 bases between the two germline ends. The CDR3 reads CASSLSRRGWETQYF. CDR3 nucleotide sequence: TGTGCCAGCAGTTTAAGCCGCAGGGGTTGGGAGACCCAGTACTTC.

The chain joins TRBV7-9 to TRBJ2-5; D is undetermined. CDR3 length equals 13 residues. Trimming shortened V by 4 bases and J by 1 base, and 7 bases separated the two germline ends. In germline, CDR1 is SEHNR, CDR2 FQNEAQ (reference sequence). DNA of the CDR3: TGTGCCAGCAGCTACACGGGCCAAGAGACCCAGTACTTC. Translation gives CASSYTGQETQYF.

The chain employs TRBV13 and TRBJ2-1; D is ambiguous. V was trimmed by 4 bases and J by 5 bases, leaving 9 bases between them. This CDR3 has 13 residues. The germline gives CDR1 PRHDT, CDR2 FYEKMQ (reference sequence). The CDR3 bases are TGTGCCAGCAGCTCCCCCCCCCACAATGAGCAGTTCTTC. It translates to CASSSPPHNEQFF.

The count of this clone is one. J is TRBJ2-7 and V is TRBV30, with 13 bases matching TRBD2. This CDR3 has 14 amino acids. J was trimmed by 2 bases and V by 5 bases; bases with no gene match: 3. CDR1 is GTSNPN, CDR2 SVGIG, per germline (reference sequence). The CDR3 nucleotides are TGTGCCTGGGCCGGACTAGCGGGAGCCTACGAGCAGTACTTC. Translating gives CAWAGLAGAYEQYF.

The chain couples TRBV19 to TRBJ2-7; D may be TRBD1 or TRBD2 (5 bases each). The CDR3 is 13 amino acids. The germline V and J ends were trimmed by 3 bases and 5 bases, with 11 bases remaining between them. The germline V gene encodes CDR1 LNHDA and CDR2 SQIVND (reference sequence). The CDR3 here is CASSIKGTHEQYF. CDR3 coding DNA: TGTGCCAGTAGTATTAAGGGGACCCACGAGCAGTACTTC.

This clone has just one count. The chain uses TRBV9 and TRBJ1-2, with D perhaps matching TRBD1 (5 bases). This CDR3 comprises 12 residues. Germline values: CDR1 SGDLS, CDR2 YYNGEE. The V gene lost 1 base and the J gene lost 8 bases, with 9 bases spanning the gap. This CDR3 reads CASSVQGGGYTF. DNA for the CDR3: TGTGCCAGCAGCGTACAGGGTGGGGGCTACACCTTC. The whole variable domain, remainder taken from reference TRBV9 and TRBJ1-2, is DSGVTQTPKHLITATGQRVTLRCSPRSGDLSVYWYQQSLDQGLQFLIQYYNGEERAKGNILERFSAQQFPDLHSELNLSSLELGDSALYFCASSVQGGGYTFGSGTRLTVV.

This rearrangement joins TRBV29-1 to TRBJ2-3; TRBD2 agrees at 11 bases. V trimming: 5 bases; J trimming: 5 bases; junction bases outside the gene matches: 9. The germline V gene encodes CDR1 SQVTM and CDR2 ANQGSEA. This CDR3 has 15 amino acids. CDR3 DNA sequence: TGCAGCGTTAAAGGGGAACTAGCGGGAGAAGATACGCAGTATTTT. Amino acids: CSVKGELAGEDTQYF.

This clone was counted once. The CDR3 loop is CSVAGRLSYEQYF. The DNA of the CDR3 is TGCAGCGTTGCGGGACGTCTCTCCTACGAGCAGTACTTC. The chain combines TRBV29-1 with TRBJ2-7; D may match TRBD1 or TRBD2 (5 bases each). Germline values: CDR1 SQVTM, CDR2 ANQGSEA. This CDR3 is 13 amino acids long. V was pared by 4 bases and J by 0 bases, with 10 bases between.

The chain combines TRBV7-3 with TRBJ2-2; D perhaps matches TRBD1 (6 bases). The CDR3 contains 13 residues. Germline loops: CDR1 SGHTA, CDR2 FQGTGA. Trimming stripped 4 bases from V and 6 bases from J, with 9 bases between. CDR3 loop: CASSSTGSGELFF. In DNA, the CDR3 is TGTGCCAGCAGCTCGACAGGATCCGGGGAGCTGTTTTTT.

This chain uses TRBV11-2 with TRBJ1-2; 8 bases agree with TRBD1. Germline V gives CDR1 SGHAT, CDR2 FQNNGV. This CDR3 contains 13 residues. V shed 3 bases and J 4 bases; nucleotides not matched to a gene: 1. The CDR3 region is CASSFGQGYGYTF. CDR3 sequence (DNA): TGTGCCAGCAGCTTCGGACAGGGCTATGGCTACACCTTC.

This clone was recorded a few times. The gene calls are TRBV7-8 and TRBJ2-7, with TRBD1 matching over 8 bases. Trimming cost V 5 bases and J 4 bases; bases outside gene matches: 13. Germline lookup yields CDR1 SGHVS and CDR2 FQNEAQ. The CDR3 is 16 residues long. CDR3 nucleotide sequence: TGTGCCAGCAGCCCCCCGGACAGGGTGATTGCTTACGAGCAGTACTTC. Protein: CASSPPDRVIAYEQYF.

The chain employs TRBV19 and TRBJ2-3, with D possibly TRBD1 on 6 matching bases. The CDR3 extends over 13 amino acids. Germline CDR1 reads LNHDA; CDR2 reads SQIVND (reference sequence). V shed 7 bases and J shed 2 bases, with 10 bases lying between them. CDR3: CASKDSFTDTQYF. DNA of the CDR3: TGTGCCAGTAAGGACAGCTTCACAGATACGCAGTATTTT.

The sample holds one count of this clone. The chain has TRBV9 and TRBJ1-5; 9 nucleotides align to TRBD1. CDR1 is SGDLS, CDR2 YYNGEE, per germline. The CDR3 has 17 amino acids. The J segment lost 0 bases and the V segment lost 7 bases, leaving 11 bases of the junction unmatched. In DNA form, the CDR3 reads TGTGCCAGCGGCGGGGGACAGGGTATGAATAGCAATCAGCCCCAGCATTTT. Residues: CASGGGQGMNSNQPQHF.